This T cell receptor (beta chain) derives from a study of shared clonotypes between healthy human individuals. As concerns this clone: The antigen remains unidentified. Other DNA sequences in this sample translate to the same CDR3.

Negatively enriched CD4+ T cells were divided by CD45RA into naive and memory. V lost 0 bases, J lost 2 bases, and 8 bases lay in between. The CDR3 spans 14 residues. The germline CDR1 and CDR2 sequences are SGDLS and YYNGEE. Study-level findings and limits: How much donors shared clonotypes was expected to be affected by sequencing depth. Larger estimated richness was generally seen in naive subsets than in memory subsets.

Using immunoSEQ multiplex PCR, the repertoire was profiled, and TCRdb retains in-frame clones only, with some absent. The sample holds about 1.5 million clones, approximately 98% seen once. The sequence was obtained from a man aged 25-45 years in good health. This sequence joins TRBV9 and TRBJ2-5; no clear D gene. The sequenced sample consisted of naive CD4+ T cells sorted from blood. Subset denoted: CD45RA+ positively selected. The CDR3 DNA follows: TGTGCCAGCAGCGTAGAGGCAGGACAAGAGACCCAGTACTTC. This sequence encodes CASSVEAGQETQYF.